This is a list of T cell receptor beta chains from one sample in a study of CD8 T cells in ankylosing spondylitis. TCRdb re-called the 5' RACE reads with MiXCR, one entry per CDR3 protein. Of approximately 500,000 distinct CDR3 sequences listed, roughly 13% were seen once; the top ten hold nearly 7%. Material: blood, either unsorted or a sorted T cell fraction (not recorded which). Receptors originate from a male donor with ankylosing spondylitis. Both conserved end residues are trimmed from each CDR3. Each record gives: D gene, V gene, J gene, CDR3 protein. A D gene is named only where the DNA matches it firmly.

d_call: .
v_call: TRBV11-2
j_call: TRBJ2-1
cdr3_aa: ASSLLGRVDEQF

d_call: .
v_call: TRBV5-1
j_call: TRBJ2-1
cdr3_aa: ASSLGTVPNEQF

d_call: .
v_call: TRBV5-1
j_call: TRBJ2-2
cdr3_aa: ATQQAGGTGELF

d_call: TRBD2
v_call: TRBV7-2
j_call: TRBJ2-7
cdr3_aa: ASSLSGSGYEQY

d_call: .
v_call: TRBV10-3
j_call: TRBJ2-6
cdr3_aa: AISAGAGANVLT

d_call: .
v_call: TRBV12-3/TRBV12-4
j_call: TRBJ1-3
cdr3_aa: ASSFPPLPGNTIY

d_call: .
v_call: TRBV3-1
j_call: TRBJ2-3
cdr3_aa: ASSYFGRRSSTDTQY

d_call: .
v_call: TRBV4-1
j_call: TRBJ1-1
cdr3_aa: ASSQVGTNTEAF

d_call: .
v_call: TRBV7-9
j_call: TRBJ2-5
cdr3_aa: ASSSKGGIQETQY

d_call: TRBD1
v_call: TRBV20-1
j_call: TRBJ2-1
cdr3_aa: SAGAPGQGAYNEQF

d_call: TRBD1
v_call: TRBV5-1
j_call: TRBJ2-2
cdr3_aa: ASSSRGQVTNTGELF

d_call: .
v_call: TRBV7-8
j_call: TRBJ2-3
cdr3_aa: ATKKLSGTDTQY

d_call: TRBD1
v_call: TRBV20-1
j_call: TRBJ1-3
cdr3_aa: SATDRGPVNTIY

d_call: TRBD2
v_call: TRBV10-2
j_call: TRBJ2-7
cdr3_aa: ASRGLAGGLWEQY

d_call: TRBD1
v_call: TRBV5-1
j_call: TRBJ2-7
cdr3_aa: ASSLTGQGVEQY

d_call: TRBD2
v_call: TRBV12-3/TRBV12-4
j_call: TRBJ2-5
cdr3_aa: ASSLGVSGQETQY

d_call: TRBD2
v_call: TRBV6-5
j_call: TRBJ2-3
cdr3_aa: ASSYSSGTSGSSRNTQY

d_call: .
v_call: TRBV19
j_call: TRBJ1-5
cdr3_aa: ASGPTGRQPQH

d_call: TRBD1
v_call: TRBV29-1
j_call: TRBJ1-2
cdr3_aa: SVGTGTGYGYT

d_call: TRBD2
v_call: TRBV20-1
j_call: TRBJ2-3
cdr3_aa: SLKGGRASDTQY

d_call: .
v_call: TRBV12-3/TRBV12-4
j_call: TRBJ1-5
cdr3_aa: ASSLSVGPQH

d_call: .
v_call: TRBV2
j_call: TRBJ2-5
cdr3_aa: ASSGDYQETQY

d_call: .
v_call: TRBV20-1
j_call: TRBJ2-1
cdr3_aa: SATKGGSYNEQF

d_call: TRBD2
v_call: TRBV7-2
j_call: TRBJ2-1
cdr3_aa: ASSLSILAGGRDEQF

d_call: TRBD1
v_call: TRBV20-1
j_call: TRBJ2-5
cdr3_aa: SAGTGAETQY

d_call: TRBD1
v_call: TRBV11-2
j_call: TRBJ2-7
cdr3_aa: ASSYDRVSVTYEQY

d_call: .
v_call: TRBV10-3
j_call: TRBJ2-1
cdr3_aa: AISVITNSYNEQF

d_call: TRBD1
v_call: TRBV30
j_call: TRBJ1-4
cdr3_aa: AWSTGGSEKLF

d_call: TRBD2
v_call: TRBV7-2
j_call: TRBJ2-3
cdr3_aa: ASSNRLASSTDTQY

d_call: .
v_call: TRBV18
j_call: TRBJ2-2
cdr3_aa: ASRASGELF

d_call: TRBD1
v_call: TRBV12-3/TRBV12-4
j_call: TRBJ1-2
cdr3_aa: ASSLAMGQGAWGYT

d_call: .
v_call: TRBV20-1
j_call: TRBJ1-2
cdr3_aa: SAPRGLTIGYT

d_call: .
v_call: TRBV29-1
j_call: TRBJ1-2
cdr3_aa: SVDRGINYGYT

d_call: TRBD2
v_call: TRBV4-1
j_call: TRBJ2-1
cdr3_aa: ASSQMTSGNDEQF

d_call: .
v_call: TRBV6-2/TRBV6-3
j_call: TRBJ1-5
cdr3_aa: ASSPGGLRPQH

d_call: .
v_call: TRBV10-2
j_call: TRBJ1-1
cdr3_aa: ASSEIGDGAF

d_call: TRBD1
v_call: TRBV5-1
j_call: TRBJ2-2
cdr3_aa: ASMRTGDTGELF

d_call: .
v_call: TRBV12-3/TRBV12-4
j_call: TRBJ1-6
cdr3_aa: ASSLEVNSPLH

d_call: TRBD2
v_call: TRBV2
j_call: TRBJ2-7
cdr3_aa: ASSAPAAGAYEQY

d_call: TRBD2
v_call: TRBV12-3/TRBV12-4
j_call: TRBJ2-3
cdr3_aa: ASSPRREGIDTQY